This TCR beta chain was identified during a study of T cell changes during pregnancy in multiple sclerosis. The CDR3 is made up of 15 amino acids. The germline V and J ends were trimmed by 5 bases and 5 bases, with 13 bases remaining between them. The germline V gene has CDR1 MNHNS and CDR2 SASEGT. Only in-frame clones appear in the TCRdb table, and some are missing; sequencing was by immunoSEQ multiplex PCR. The sample has tens of thousands of clones, approximately 90% seen once. The TCR comes from a female donor with multiple sclerosis, enrolled in a pregnancy study. The chain uses TRBV6-1 and TRBJ1-6; possibly TRBD1 for D (5 bases). Material: peripheral blood, obtained before pregnancy. CDR3 amino acids: CASSTEGHDNSPLHF. CDR3 DNA: TGTGCCAGCAGTACCGAAGGACATGATAATTCACCCCTCCACTTT.